The rows below give T cell receptor beta chains drawn from one sample of a study of cytomegalovirus exposure and HLA in healthy donors. The repertoire was sequenced with immunoSEQ multiplex PCR; TCRdb's copy has only in-frame clones and lacks some. The repertoire holds under 200,000 clones, with 79% as singletons. The specimen sequenced was PBMCs. All receptors come from a woman in her thirties or forties in good health and CMV-seronegative. CDR3s include the opening cysteine and the closing phenylalanine or tryptophan. Fields, in order: J gene, V gene, clone size, D gene, CDR3 DNA, CDR3 protein. The D gene is left open where the match is weak. The size of a clone is reported for some rows only, either as once, few or many, or as a class for expanded clones.

TRBJ1-1 TRBV5-1 - TRBD1 TGCGCCAGCAGGACAGGGGATTTAACTGAAGCTTTCTTT CASRTGDLTEAFF
TRBJ2-3 TRBV7-9 - - TGTGCCAGCAGCGCTCACTCGACAGCAACAGATACGCAGTATTTT CASSAHSTATDTQYF
TRBJ1-5 TRBV15 - - TGTGCCACCAGCAGAGCGGGGACAAAGAATCAGCCCCAGCATTTT CATSRAGTKNQPQHF
TRBJ2-3 TRBV7-8 - TRBD2 TGTGCCAGCAGCTTAAGAGGGAGGGCCAGATTCACAGATACGCAGTATTTT CASSLRGRARFTDTQYF
TRBJ2-7 TRBV11-2 few TRBD2 TGTGCCAGCAGCTTAGGGAGCGGGAGTGGTAACTACGAGCAGTACTTC CASSLGSGSGNYEQYF
TRBJ2-6 TRBV27 medium-sized - TGTGCCAGCAGTTTCAGCTCTGGGGCCAACGTCCTGACTTTC CASSFSSGANVLTF
TRBJ1-4 TRBV29-1 few - TGCAGCGCCCGCGGTGAAAAACTGTTTTTT CSARGEKLFF
TRBJ2-3 TRBV6-1 - - TGTGCCGCCAGGCAGGCGGGAGATACGCAGTATTTT CAARQAGDTQYF
TRBJ2-1 TRBV5-6 - TRBD2 TGTGCCAGCAGCTTGGGAGGGACTAGCGGGAAATTAAACAATGAGCAGTTCTTC CASSLGGTSGKLNNEQFF
TRBJ1-1 TRBV5-4 - - TGTGCCAGCAGCGGGGAGGGACACCAGAACACTGAAGCTTTCTTT CASSGEGHQNTEAFF
TRBJ1-5 TRBV15 - TRBD1 TGTGCCACCAGCAGAGGAACACAGGGGAAGAGTCAGCCCCAGCATTTT CATSRGTQGKSQPQHF
TRBJ2-3 TRBV5-1 - - TGCGCCAGCAGCGTGCGGGGAGTCACAGATACGCAGTATTTT CASSVRGVTDTQYF
TRBJ1-1 TRBV15 - TRBD1 TGTGCCACCAGCAGCTATTCACAGGGGCTTGAAGCTTTCTTT CATSSYSQGLEAFF
TRBJ1-4 TRBV12-2 - - TGTGCAAGTCGCCCCGACAGGGTTGGTGAAAAACTGTTTTTT CASRPDRVGEKLFF
TRBJ1-6 TRBV19 - - TGTGCCAGTGGGACACAGCGTAATTCACCCCTCCACTTT CASGTQRNSPLHF